These 5 T cell receptor beta chains were all obtained from the same sample, sequenced in a study of blood T cell repertoires in COVID-19. Sequencing was performed with immunoSEQ multiplex PCR; in TCRdb, only in-frame clones are kept and a portion is missing. The sample has about 180,000 clones; 70% to 90% are singletons. What was sequenced was peripheral blood. The source of these receptors is a woman younger than 45 with acute or convalescent COVID-19.

J is TRBJ2-3 and V is TRBV5-1; the match to TRBD1 covers 7 bases. The CDR3 runs to 11 residues. Germline V lookup: CDR1 SGHRS, CDR2 YFSETQ. Trimming at V came to 6 bases and at J to 12 bases, leaving 7 bases not matched to a gene. The DNA of the CDR3 is TGCGCCAGCACCATGGACAGGACTCAGTATTTT. Protein product: CASTMDRTQYF.

V gene TRBV28 combines with J gene TRBJ1-2; D is unclear. V was cut by 4 bases and J by 2 bases, with 17 bases left in between. The CDR3 contains 16 residues. The V gene's germline CDR1 is MDHEN and CDR2 SYDVKM. CDR3 loop: CASSSPGRALNYGYTF. CDR3 bases: TGTGCCAGCAGTTCCCCGGGGAGGGCCCTGAACTATGGCTACACCTTC.

The chain carries TRBV9 and TRBJ1-5, with TRBD1 as a possible D gene (5 bases). Germline values: CDR1 SGDLS, CDR2 YYNGEE. Trimming pared 0 bases from V and 7 bases from J, leaving 11 bases between. This CDR3 contains 14 residues. CDR3 nucleotide sequence: TGTGCCAGCAGCGTAGGGGGAGGGGAACAGCCCCAGCATTTT. Amino acids: CASSVGGGEQPQHF.

This clone was counted a single time. The V gene is TRBV5-4, the J gene TRBJ1-6, with 7 bases identical to TRBD1. The CDR3 runs to 14 residues. Germline V gene data show CDR1 as SGHNT and CDR2 as YYREEE (reference sequence). The J segment lost 7 bases and the V segment lost 4 bases, leaving 5 bases of the junction unmatched. In DNA, the CDR3 is TGTGCCAGCAGCACGGGACAGCTAAATTCACCCCTCCACTTT. Translating it yields CASSTGQLNSPLHF.

The chain links TRBV29-1 to TRBJ2-1, with a tentative D call TRBD2 (6 bases). Germline CDR1 SQVTM, CDR2 ANQGSEA. The CDR3 runs to 14 residues. V was trimmed by 7 bases and J by 2 bases, leaving 15 bases between them. CDR3 nucleotide sequence: TGCAGCGCTGGGGGGACCGCCGCCTACAATGAGCAGTTCTTC. As protein: CSAGGTAAYNEQFF.